This T cell receptor (beta chain) was found in a study of Ad26.COV2.S vaccination and SARS-CoV-2 variants. About the research overall: The study gave Ad26.COV2.S intramuscularly, once or twice 56 days apart. Study conclusions and caveats: Post-vaccination spike-specific CD8+ and CD4+ T cell responses reportedly had substantial breadth.

The CDR3 runs to 16 residues. V shed 4 bases and J shed 0 bases, with 15 bases lying between them. Germline V CDR1 and CDR2: SGHRS, YFSETQ. Treatment indicated: roughly 20 received Ad26.COV2.S at low or high dose, single or two shots; about 5 received placebo; per-sample allocation not given. Material that was analyzed had been drawn on day 63 after the first vaccine or placebo injection. The study used a vaccine consisting of an Ad26 vector that expressed Wuhan-strain SARS-CoV-2 spike. In the case of this clone: The target antigen is unknown.

Clones were read by immunoSEQ multiplex PCR, and TCRdb kept only the in-frame ones, dropping some. The sample records about 350,000 clones, roughly 90% being singletons. The material was peripheral blood, obtained in a trial of Ad26.COV2.S vaccine versus placebo. The V gene is TRBV5-1, the J gene TRBJ2-3; a weak D match, TRBD2 (6 bases). This sequence originates from a person between 18 and 65 years old who received the Ad26.COV2.S COVID-19 vaccine or a placebo. CDR3 protein: CASSPTALASTDTQYF. In DNA, the CDR3 is TGCGCCAGCAGCCCTACGGCACTAGCAAGCACAGATACGCAGTATTTT.